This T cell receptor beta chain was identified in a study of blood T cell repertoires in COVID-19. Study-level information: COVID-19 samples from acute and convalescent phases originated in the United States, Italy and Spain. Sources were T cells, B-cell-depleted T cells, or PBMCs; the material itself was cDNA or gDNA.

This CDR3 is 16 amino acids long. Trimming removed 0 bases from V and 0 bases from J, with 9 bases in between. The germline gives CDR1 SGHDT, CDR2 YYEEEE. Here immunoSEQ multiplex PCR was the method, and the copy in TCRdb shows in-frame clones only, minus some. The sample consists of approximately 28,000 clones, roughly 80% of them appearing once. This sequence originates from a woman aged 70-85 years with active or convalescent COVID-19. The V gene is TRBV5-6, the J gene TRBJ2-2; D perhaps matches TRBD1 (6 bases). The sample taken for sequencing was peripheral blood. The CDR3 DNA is TGTGCCAGCAGCTTGGAACAGGGTGCGAACACCGGGGAGCTGTTTTTT. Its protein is CASSLEQGANTGELFF.